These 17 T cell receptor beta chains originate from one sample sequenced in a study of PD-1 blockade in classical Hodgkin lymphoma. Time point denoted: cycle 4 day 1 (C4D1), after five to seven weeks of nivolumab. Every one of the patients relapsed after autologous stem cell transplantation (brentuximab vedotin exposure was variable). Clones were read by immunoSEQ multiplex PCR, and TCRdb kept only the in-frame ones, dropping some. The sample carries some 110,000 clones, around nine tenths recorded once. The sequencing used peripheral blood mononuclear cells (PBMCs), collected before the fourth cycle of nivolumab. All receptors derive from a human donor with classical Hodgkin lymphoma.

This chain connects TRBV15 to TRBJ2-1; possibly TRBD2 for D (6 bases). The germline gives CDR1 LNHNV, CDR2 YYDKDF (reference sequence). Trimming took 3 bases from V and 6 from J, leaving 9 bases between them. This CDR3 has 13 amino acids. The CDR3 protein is CATSRRDLNEQFF. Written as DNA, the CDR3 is TGTGCCACCAGCAGGCGGGACCTCAATGAGCAGTTCTTC.

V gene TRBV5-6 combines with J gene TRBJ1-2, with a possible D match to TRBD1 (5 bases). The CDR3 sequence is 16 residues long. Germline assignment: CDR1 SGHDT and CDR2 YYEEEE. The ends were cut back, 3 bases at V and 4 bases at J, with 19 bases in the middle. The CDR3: CASSSIPRDRSYGYTF. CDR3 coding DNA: TGTGCCAGCAGCTCCATCCCCCGGGACCGGAGCTATGGCTACACCTTC. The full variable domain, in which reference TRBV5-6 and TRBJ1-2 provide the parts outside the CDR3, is DAGVTQSPTHLIKTRGQQVTLRCSPKSGHDTVSWYQQALGQGPQFIFQYYEEEERQRGNFPDRFSGHQFPNYSSELNVNALLLGDSALYLCASSSIPRDRSYGYTFGSGTRLTVV.

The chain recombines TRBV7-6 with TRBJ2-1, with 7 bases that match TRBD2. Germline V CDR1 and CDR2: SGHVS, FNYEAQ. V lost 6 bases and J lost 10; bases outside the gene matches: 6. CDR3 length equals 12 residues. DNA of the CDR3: TGTGCCAGCAGTACCAGCGGGATAGAGCAGTTCTTC. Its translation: CASSTSGIEQFF.

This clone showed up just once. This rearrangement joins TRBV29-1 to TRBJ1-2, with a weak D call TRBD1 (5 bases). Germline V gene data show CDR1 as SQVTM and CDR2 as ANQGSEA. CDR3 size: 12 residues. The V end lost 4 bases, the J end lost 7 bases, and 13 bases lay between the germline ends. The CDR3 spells CSVGTSTGGYTF. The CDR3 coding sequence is TGCAGCGTTGGGACATCCACCGGTGGCTACACCTTC.

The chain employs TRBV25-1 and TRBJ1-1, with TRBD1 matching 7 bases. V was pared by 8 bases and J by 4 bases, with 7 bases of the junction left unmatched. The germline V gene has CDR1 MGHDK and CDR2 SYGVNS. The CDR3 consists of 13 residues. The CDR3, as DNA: TGTGCCAGCCGGGGACAGAAGACCACTGAAGCTTTCTTT. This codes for CASRGQKTTEAFF.

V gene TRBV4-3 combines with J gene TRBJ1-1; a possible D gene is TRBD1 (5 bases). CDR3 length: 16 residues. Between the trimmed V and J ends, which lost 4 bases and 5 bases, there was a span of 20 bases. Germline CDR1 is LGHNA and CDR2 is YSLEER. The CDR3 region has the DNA TGCGCCAGCAGCCCCCGGGACCGCCCTAGAGAGACTGAAGCTTTCTTT. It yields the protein CASSPRDRPRETEAFF.

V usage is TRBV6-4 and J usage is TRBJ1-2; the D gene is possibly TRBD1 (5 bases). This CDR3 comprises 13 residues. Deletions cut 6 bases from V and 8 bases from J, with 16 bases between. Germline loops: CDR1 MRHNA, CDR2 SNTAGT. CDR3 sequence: CASRDGTSRGYTF. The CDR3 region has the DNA TGTGCCAGCAGAGACGGGACTTCGCGGGGCTACACCTTC.

CDR3 sequence: CASSSGLAGEKYEQYF. As DNA, the CDR3 is TGCGCCAGCAGCTCGGGACTAGCGGGAGAGAAGTACGAGCAGTACTTC. V gene TRBV5-1 combines with J gene TRBJ2-7; TRBD2 matches at 14 bases. The V and J ends lost 3 bases and 4 bases, in that order; junction bases with no gene match: 6. This CDR3 has 16 residues. Germline assignment: CDR1 SGHRS and CDR2 YFSETQ. The entire variable domain, with the rest obtained from reference TRBV5-1 and TRBJ2-7, is as follows: KAGVTQTPRYLIKTRGQQVTLSCSPISGHRSVSWYQQTPGQGLQFLFEYFSETQRNKGNFPGRFSGRQFSNSRSEMNVSTLELGDSALYLCASSSGLAGEKYEQYFGPGTRLTVT.

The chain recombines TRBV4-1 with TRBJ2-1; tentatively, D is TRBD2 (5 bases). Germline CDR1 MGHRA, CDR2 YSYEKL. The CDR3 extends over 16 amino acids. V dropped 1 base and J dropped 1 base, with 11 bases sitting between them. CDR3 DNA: TGCGCCAGCAGCCAAGTGGACTTGATATCCTACAATGAGCAGTTCTTC. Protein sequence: CASSQVDLISYNEQFF.

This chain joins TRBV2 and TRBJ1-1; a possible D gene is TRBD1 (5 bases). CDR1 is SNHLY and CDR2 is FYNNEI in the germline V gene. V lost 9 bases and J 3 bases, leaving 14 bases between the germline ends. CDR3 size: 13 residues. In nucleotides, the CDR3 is TGTGCCAGTCACAGGTCCATGGACACTGAAGCTTTCTTT. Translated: CASHRSMDTEAFF.

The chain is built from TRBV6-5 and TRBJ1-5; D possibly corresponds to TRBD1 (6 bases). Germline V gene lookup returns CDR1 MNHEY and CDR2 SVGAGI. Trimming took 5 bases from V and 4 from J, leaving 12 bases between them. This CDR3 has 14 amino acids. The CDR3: CASSPSTGNQPQHF. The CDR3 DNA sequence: TGTGCCAGCAGTCCCAGCACAGGGAATCAGCCCCAGCATTTT.

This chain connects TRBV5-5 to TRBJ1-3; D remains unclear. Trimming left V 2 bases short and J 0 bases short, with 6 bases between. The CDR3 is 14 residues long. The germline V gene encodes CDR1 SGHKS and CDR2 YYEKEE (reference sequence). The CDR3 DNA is TGTGCCAGCAGCTTTCTGGACTCTGGAAACACCATATATTTT. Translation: CASSFLDSGNTIYF.

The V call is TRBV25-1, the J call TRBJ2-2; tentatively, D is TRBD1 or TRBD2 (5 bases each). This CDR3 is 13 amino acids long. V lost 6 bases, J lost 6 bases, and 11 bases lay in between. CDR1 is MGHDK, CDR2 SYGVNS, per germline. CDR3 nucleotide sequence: TGTGCCAGCAGACAGGTGGAGGCCGGGGAGCTGTTTTTT. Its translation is CASRQVEAGELFF.

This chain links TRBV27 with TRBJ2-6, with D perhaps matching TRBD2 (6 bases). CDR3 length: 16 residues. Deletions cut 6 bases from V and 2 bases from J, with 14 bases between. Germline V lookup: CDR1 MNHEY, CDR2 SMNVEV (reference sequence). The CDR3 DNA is TGTGCCAGCAGCTCGGAGGGGAGGCCTGGGGCCAACGTCCTGACTTTC. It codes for CASSSEGRPGANVLTF.

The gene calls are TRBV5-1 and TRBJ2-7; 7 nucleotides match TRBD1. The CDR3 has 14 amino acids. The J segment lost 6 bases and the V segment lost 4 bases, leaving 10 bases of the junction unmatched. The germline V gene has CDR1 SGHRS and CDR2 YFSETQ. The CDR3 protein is CASSSGTAVTEQYF. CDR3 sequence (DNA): TGCGCCAGCAGCAGTGGGACAGCTGTTACCGAGCAGTACTTC. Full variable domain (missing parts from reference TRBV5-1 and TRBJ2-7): KAGVTQTPRYLIKTRGQQVTLSCSPISGHRSVSWYQQTPGQGLQFLFEYFSETQRNKGNFPGRFSGRQFSNSRSEMNVSTLELGDSALYLCASSSGTAVTEQYFGPGTRLTVT.

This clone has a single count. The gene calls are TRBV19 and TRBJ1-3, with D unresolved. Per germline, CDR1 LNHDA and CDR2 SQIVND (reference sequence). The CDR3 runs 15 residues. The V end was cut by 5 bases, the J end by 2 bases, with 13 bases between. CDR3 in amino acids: CASSAYSGTGNTIYF. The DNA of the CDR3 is TGTGCCAGTAGTGCATACAGTGGTACTGGAAACACCATATATTTT.

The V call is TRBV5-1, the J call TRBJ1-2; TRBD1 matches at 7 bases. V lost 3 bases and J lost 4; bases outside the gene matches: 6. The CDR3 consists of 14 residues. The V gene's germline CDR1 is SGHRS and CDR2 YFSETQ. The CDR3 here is CASSSGTVGYGYTF. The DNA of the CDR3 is TGCGCCAGCAGCTCAGGGACAGTCGGCTATGGCTACACCTTC.